Listed here are 4 T cell receptor beta chains from one sample, sequenced in a study of Ad26.COV2.S vaccination and SARS-CoV-2 variants. Only in-frame clones appear in the TCRdb table, and some are missing; sequencing was by immunoSEQ multiplex PCR. Of 350,000 to 450,000 clones in the sample, 80% to 90% were seen once. Sample treatment: 15 to 20 received Ad26.COV2.S at low or high dose, single or two shots; roughly five received placebo; per-sample allocation not given. Samples were taken on day 63 after the first vaccine or placebo injection. Sequencing used peripheral blood, obtained in a trial of Ad26.COV2.S vaccine versus placebo. The receptors here all came from a person between 18 and 59 years old who received the Ad26.COV2.S COVID-19 vaccine or a placebo.

This clone was seen a single time. V and J are TRBV7-9 and TRBJ2-7; either TRBD1 or TRBD2 may supply D (5 bases each). Germline V gives CDR1 SEHNR, CDR2 FQNEAQ (reference sequence). The CDR3 is 16 residues long. Trimming left V 5 bases short and J 2 bases short, with 19 bases between. The CDR3 coding sequence is TGTGCCAGCAGCGCGAATAGAGGGACCCAGGCCTACGAGCAGTACTTC. As protein: CASSANRGTQAYEQYF. The complete variable domain, with remaining parts taken from reference TRBV7-9 and TRBJ2-7, reads DTGVSQNPRHKITKRGQNVTFRCDPISEHNRLYWYRQTLGQGPEFLTYFQNEAQLEKSRLLSDRFSAERPKGSFSTLEIQRTEQGDSAMYLCASSANRGTQAYEQYFGPGTRLTVT.

The chain combines TRBV13 with TRBJ1-1; a possible D gene is TRBD1 (6 bases). CDR3 size: 13 residues. V dropped 5 bases and J dropped 1 base, with 8 bases sitting between them. Looked up from germline, CDR1 is PRHDT and CDR2 is FYEKMQ (reference sequence). The CDR3 reads CASSDRWNTEAFF. In DNA form, the CDR3 reads TGTGCCAGCAGCGACAGGTGGAACACTGAAGCTTTCTTT.

The CDR3 sequence is CASSPGTFYNEQFF. The CDR3 bases are TGCGCCAGCAGCCCTGGGACTTTTTACAATGAGCAGTTCTTC. The rearrangement links TRBV5-1 to TRBJ2-1, with a tentative D call TRBD2 (6 bases). CDR3 length equals 14 residues. V lost 4 bases and J 4 bases, leaving 12 bases between the germline ends. CDR1 is SGHRS and CDR2 is YFSETQ in the germline V gene.

V and J are TRBV7-9 and TRBJ1-4, with D tentatively TRBD1 (5 bases). The CDR3 extends over 15 amino acids. V was trimmed by 7 bases and J by 8 bases, leaving 20 bases between them. Germline CDR1 and CDR2: SEHNR and FQNEAQ (reference sequence). CDR3 sequence reads: CASTLIGEAGEKLFF. In DNA, the CDR3 is TGTGCCAGCACCCTTATAGGGGAGGCCGGGGAAAAACTGTTTTTT.